The 2 T cell receptor beta chains below come from one sample, sequenced in a study of CD8+ T cells in alopecia areata. As the sequencing template, cDNA was produced by extracting RNA and reverse transcribing it. Libraries were prepared by immunoSEQ multiplex PCR; TCRdb keeps only in-frame clonotypes and omits some of them. The sample has about 180,000 clones, about 63% seen once. The source material was CD4+ T cells sorted from blood, sampled at week 0. The source is a human donor with alopecia areata.

This clone was recorded once. This chain connects TRBV14 to TRBJ2-6, with a tentative D call TRBD2 (6 bases). Germline V gene lookup returns CDR1 SGHDN and CDR2 FVKESK. The CDR3 runs to 17 residues. Trimming pared 1 base from V and 2 bases from J, leaving 12 bases between. CDR3 bases: TGTGCCAGCAGCCAAGGGTTCCGGGAGCCTGGGGCCAACGTCCTGACTTTC. It specifies CASSQGFREPGANVLTF.

The chain is built from TRBV7-2 and TRBJ2-7; 9 nucleotides agree with TRBD2. This CDR3 is 16 amino acids long. Trimming took 8 bases from V and 6 from J; bases not matched to a gene: 17. Germline lookup yields CDR1 SGHTA and CDR2 FQGNSA. The CDR3 region has the DNA TGTGCCAGCGACTACGGACCACTAGCGGGTGGGAGCGAGCAGTACTTC. As protein: CASDYGPLAGGSEQYF.